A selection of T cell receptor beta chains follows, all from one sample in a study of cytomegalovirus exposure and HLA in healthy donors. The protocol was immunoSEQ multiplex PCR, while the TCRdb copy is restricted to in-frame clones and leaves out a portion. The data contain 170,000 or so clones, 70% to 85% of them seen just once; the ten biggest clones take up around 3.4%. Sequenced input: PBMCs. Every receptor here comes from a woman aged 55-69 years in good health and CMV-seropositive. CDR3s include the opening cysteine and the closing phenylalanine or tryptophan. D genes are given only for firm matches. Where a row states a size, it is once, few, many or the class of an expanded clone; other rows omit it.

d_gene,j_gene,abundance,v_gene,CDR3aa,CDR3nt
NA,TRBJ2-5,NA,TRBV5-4,CASSFGSRGETQYF,TGTGCCAGCAGCTTCGGGTCCAGAGGAGAGACCCAGTACTTC
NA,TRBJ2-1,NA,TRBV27,CASTQGPSSVNEQFF,TGTGCCAGCACACAGGGTCCTAGTTCGGTCAATGAGCAGTTCTTC
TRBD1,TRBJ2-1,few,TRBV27,CASSLNEGADEQFF,TGTGCCAGCAGTCTAAATGAGGGGGCCGATGAGCAGTTCTTC
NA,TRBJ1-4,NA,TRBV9,CASSGTGNEKLFF,TGTGCCAGCAGCGGTACAGGGAATGAAAAACTGTTTTTT
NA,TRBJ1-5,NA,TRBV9,CASSVGGGRNQPQHF,TGTGCCAGCAGCGTAGGGGGGGGGCGAAATCAGCCCCAGCATTTT
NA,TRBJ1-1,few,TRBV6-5,CASRTANTEAFF,TGTGCCAGCAGAACAGCTAACACTGAAGCTTTCTTT
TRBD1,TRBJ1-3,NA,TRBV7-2,CASSLWDSGNTIYF,TGTGCCAGCAGCCTATGGGACAGTGGAAACACCATATATTTT
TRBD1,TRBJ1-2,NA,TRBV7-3,CASSSQGTLPIF,TGTGCCAGCAGCTCACAGGGGACCCTCCCCATCTTC
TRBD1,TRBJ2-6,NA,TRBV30,CAWSLTGTGVAGANVLTF,TGTGCCTGGAGTTTGACCGGGACAGGGGTAGCTGGGGCCAACGTCCTGACTTTC
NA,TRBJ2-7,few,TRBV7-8,CASSLGLLLEQYF,TGTGCCAGCAGCTTAGGACTCCTACTCGAGCAGTACTTC
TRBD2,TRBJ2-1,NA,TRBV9,CASSVELAGFNEQFF,TGTGCCAGCAGCGTAGAACTAGCGGGATTCAATGAGCAGTTCTTC
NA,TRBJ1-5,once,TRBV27,CASSRGGRAFSNQPQHF,TGTGCCAGCAGTCGGGGGGGCAGAGCTTTTAGCAATCAGCCCCAGCATTTT
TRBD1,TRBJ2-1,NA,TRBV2,CARNRQGVYNEQFF,TGTGCCAGAAATCGACAGGGCGTCTACAATGAGCAGTTCTTC
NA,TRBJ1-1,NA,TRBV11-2,CASSLRGPVNTEAFF,TGTGCCAGCAGCTTGAGAGGTCCGGTGAACACTGAAGCTTTCTTT
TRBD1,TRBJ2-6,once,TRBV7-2,CASSPYRGQGRGANVLTF,TGTGCCAGCAGCCCCTACCGCGGACAGGGTCGTGGGGCCAACGTCCTGACTTTC
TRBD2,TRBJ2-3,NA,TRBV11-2,CASSSTWSGTSTDTQYF,TGTGCCAGCAGCTCCACGTGGAGCGGGACTAGCACAGATACGCAGTATTTT
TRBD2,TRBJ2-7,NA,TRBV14,CASGLAYEQYF,TGTGCCAGCGGACTAGCATACGAGCAGTACTTC
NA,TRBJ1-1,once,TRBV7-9,CASSLSAGTEAFF,TGTGCCAGCAGCTTATCCGCGGGGACTGAAGCTTTCTTT
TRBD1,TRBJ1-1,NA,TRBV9,CASSLDRELWAEAFF,TGTGCCAGCAGCTTAGACAGGGAATTATGGGCTGAAGCTTTCTTT
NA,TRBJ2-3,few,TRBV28,CASSSSSTDTQYF,TGTGCCAGCAGTTCCTCTAGCACAGATACGCAGTATTTT
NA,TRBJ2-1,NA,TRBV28,CASGTSYNEQFF,TGTGCCAGCGGGACTTCATACAATGAGCAGTTCTTC
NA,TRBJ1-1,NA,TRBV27,CASGSFSNTEAFF,TGTGCCAGCGGTTCCTTTTCTAACACTGAAGCTTTCTTT
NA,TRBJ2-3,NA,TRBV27,CASSFRLAKTDTQYF,TGTGCCAGCAGTTTTCGGCTAGCTAAGACAGATACGCAGTATTTT
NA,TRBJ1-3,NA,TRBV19,CASSMGRSGNTIYF,TGTGCCAGTAGTATGGGCAGATCTGGAAACACCATATATTTT
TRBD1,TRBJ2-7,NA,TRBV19,CASMPRTGSYEQYF,TGTGCCAGTATGCCGAGGACAGGGAGTTACGAGCAGTACTTC
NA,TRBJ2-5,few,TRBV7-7,CASSLGEFQETQYF,TGTGCCAGCAGCTTAGGCGAATTCCAAGAGACCCAGTACTTC
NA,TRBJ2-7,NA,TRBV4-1,CASSQGVGGSEQYF,TGCGCCAGCAGCCAAGGGGTAGGGGGTTCCGAGCAGTACTTC
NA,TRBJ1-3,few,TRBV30,CAWSSSGNTIYF,TGTGCCTGGAGCTCCTCTGGAAACACCATATATTTT
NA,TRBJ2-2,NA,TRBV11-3,CASSLGGQGTGELFF,TGTGCCAGCAGCTTAGGGGGGCAAGGCACCGGGGAGCTGTTTTTT
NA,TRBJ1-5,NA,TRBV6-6,CASSYWRDEDQPQHF,TGTGCCAGCAGTTACTGGAGGGACGAAGATCAGCCCCAGCATTTT
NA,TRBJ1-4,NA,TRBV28,CASSPGGSRGEKLFF,TGTGCCAGCAGCCCAGGAGGTTCGAGAGGCGAAAAACTGTTTTTT
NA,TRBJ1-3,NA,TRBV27,CASSPDNSGNTIYF,TGTGCCAGCAGTCCCGACAACTCTGGAAACACCATATATTTT
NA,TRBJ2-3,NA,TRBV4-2,CASSQWSSDSLSTDTQYF,TGTGCCAGCAGCCAATGGTCTAGCGACAGCCTAAGCACAGATACGCAGTATTTT
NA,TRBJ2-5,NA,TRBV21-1,CASSKGDAGGYQETQYF,TGTGCCAGCAGCAAAGGGGACGCGGGAGGGTACCAAGAGACCCAGTACTTC
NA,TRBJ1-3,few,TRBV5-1,CASSGSGSSGNTIYF,TGCGCCAGCAGCGGCTCGGGGTCCTCTGGAAACACCATATATTTT
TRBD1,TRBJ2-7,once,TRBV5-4,CASSLETGPDYEQYF,TGTGCCAGCAGCTTGGAGACAGGGCCTGATTACGAGCAGTACTTC
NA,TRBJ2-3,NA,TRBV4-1,CASKSGTDTIKLTDTQYF,TGCGCCAGCAAATCCGGAACAGACACCATCAAACTCACAGATACGCAGTATTTT
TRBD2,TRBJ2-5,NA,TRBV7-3,CASSGLGIPTETQYF,TGTGCCAGCAGCGGACTAGGGATCCCGACGGAGACCCAGTACTTC
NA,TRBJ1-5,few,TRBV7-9,CASSRVGNQPQHF,TGTGCCAGCAGCCGAGTAGGCAATCAGCCCCAGCATTTT
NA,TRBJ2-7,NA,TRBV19,CASSGGIAYEQYF,TGTGCCAGTAGTGGCGGGATAGCCTACGAGCAGTACTTC
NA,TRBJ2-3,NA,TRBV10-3,CAIGRGADSTDTQYF,TGTGCCATTGGCCGGGGGGCCGACTCAACAGATACGCAGTATTTT
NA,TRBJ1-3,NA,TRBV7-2,CASSLYGVRGNTIYF,TGTGCCAGCAGCTTATACGGGGTGCGTGGAAACACCATATATTTT
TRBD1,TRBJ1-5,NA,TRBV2,CASSQQGSNQPQHF,TGTGCCAGCAGCCAACAGGGGAGCAATCAGCCCCAGCATTTT
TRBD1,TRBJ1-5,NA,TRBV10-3,CAISEAPDRVNQPQHF,TGTGCCATCAGTGAGGCGCCGGACAGGGTCAATCAGCCCCAGCATTTT
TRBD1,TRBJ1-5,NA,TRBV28,CASRTVGTGDFSNQPQHF,TGTGCCAGCAGAACAGTTGGGACAGGGGACTTTAGCAATCAGCCCCAGCATTTT
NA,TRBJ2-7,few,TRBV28,CASSPKGPGVRYEQYF,TGTGCCAGCAGCCCAAAGGGGCCAGGGGTGAGGTACGAGCAGTACTTC
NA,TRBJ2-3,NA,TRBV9,CASSVLQTGTDTQYF,TGTGCCAGCAGCGTACTACAGACGGGCACAGATACGCAGTATTTT
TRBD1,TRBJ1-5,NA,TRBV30,CAADRGRDNQPQHF,TGTGCCGCTGACAGGGGGCGAGACAATCAGCCCCAGCATTTT
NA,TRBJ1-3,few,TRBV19,CASSLPGISSGNTIYF,TGTGCCAGTAGTCTCCCCGGGATAAGCTCTGGAAACACCATATATTTT
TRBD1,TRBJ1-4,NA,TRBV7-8,CASTQRTGNEKLFF,TGTGCCAGCACCCAACGGACAGGGAACGAAAAACTGTTTTTT
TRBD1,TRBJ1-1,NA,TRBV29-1,CSVRTGLLEAFF,TGCAGCGTAAGGACAGGGCTTCTTGAAGCTTTCTTT
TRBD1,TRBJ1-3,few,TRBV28,CASSKGQAGNTIYF,TGTGCCAGCAGTAAGGGACAGGCAGGAAACACCATATATTTT
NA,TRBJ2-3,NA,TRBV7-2,CASSPDGDTQYF,TGTGCCAGCAGCCCCGACGGGGATACGCAGTATTTT